This T cell receptor (beta chain) stems from a study of CD8 T cells in Susac syndrome. General study results and limits: As acknowledged by the study, its TCR sequencing and HLA analysis included a relatively small number of individuals.

Reverse transcription of about 0.5 to 1 ug RNA was carried out with random hexamers. Amplification of TCR beta CDR3 across 54 Vbeta and 13 Jbeta was performed with immunoSEQ multiplex PCR. MiXCR, run by TCRdb on the immunoSEQ multiplex PCR reads, gives a single entry per CDR3 protein. This table holds a few hundred thousand distinct CDR3 sequences, around 83% found once. This CDR3 has 15 amino acids. V lost 4 bases and J lost 0, with 13 bases in between. CDR1 is GTSNPN and CDR2 is SVGIG in the germline V gene (reference sequence). This clonotype was recorded only once. Its antigen is unidentified. From blood CD8+ and CD4+ T cells, the TCR beta chain was sequenced. Negative isolation yielded the CD8+ and CD4+ T cells, while FACS enriched the TEMRA cells.

The chain carries TRBV30 and TRBJ1-3; D gene uncertain. Specimen: CD8+ T cells from PBMCs. The clonotype comes from a human donor with multiple sclerosis. The CDR3 DNA reads TGTGCCTGGACGGAGGTTACTAGCTCTGGAAACACCATATATTTT. It translates to CAWTEVTSSGNTIYF.